These 16 T cell receptor beta chains were all obtained from the same sample, sequenced in a study of cytomegalovirus exposure and HLA in healthy donors. The PCR employed 60 Vbeta primers together with 13 Jbeta primers. Sequencing was performed with immunoSEQ multiplex PCR; in TCRdb, only in-frame clones are kept and a portion is missing. This repertoire shows around 150,000 clones, around a tenth found once; its top ten account for 1.5% to 2%. Sequencing used PBMCs. These receptors originate from a male donor in good health and CMV-seronegative.

The rearrangement uses TRBV7-2 and TRBJ2-7; a possible D gene is TRBD2 (6 bases). Trimming stripped 4 bases from V and 0 bases from J, with 16 bases between. Germline V CDR1 and CDR2: SGHTA, FQGNSA. The CDR3 consists of 16 residues. The CDR3 coding sequence is TGTGCCAGCAGCTCCGCCGGGACTTGGCCCTCCTACGAGCAGTACTTC. Translating it yields CASSSAGTWPSYEQYF.

This clone was seen a handful of times. This sequence joins TRBV10-3 and TRBJ1-2; possible D gene TRBD1, 6 bases. Germline V CDR1 and CDR2: ENHRY, SYGVKD. There are 13 residues in the CDR3. Trimming removed 5 bases from V and 4 bases from J, with 11 bases in between. The CDR3 bases are TGTGCCATCAGTCCTACAGGGCTCTATGGCTACACCTTC. This codes for CAISPTGLYGYTF.

The chain joins TRBV4-1 to TRBJ2-1; D may be TRBD2 (6 bases). From germline, CDR1 is MGHRA and CDR2 YSYEKL. This CDR3 comprises 16 residues. V was cut by 4 bases and J by 0 bases, with 13 bases left in between. In DNA, the CDR3 is TGCGCCAGCAGCCGAGCCGGGGGAAGCTCCTACAATGAGCAGTTCTTC. Its protein product is CASSRAGGSSYNEQFF.

This clone was recorded a few times. The chain recombines TRBV19 with TRBJ2-7; tentatively, D is TRBD2 (5 bases). V gave up 3 bases and J gave up 3 bases, with 9 bases separating them. Per the germline V gene, CDR1 is LNHDA and CDR2 is SQIVND (reference sequence). The CDR3 consists of 13 residues. Written as DNA, the CDR3 is TGTGCCAGTAGTATGCCCGGACTCTACGAGCAGTACTTC. Its protein is CASSMPGLYEQYF.

This clone was detected a few times. J is TRBJ2-5 and V is TRBV10-3; no reliable D call. This CDR3 is 14 amino acids long. V was shortened by 2 bases and J by 5 bases, with 12 bases between the two germline ends. Germline CDR1 and CDR2: ENHRY and SYGVKD. The chain's CDR3 is CAISEITFGETQYF. The CDR3 region has the DNA TGTGCCATCAGTGAGATTACCTTCGGTGAGACCCAGTACTTC.

This chain uses TRBV28 with TRBJ1-3, with D maybe TRBD1 (5 bases). This CDR3 contains 17 residues. CDR1 MDHEN and CDR2 SYDVKM come from the germline V gene. Trimming took off 4 bases at V and 0 bases at J, with 16 bases between the two ends. As DNA, the CDR3 is TGTGCCAGCAGTTGGGACCTTAGGGGACTCTCTGGAAACACCATATATTTT. It yields the protein CASSWDLRGLSGNTIYF.

DNA of the CDR3: TGTGCCAGCAGTGAAAGCCCTAGCGGGGAGCAGTTCTTC. It is translated as CASSESPSGEQFF. V gene TRBV2 combines with J gene TRBJ2-1, with TRBD2 matching 8 bases. The CDR3 loop spans 13 amino acids. The ends lost 2 bases at V and 10 bases at J; junction bases unmatched: 4. The germline gives CDR1 SNHLY, CDR2 FYNNEI.

J is TRBJ2-3 and V is TRBV6-6; TRBD2 matches 8 bases. J gave up 2 bases and V 6 bases, and 4 bases lay outside the gene matches. The germline gives CDR1 MNHNY, CDR2 SVGAGI (reference sequence). The CDR3 is 14 amino acids. This CDR3 reads CASSRGGNTDTQYF. As DNA, the CDR3 is TGTGCCAGCAGCCGGGGGGGAAACACAGATACGCAGTATTTT.

The chain is built from TRBV30 and TRBJ2-7; 7 positions match TRBD2. Germline V CDR1 and CDR2: GTSNPN, SVGIG (reference sequence). Trimming removed 4 bases from V and 3 bases from J; junction bases left unmatched: 3. The CDR3 is 12 amino acids. The CDR3 DNA sequence: TGTGCCTGGACCGCGGGGGTCTACGAGCAGTACTTC. This sequence encodes CAWTAGVYEQYF.

This chain joins TRBV5-1 and TRBJ2-5; perhaps TRBD1 as D (5 bases). The CDR3 spans 13 residues. V was pared by 2 bases and J by 2 bases, with 7 bases between. CDR1 SGHRS and CDR2 YFSETQ come from the germline V gene. The CDR3 DNA reads as TGCGCCAGCAGCTTTAGGGGACAAGAGACCCAGTACTTC. It encodes CASSFRGQETQYF.

J is TRBJ1-1 and V is TRBV6-5; D not resolved. CDR1 is MNHEY, CDR2 SVGAGI, per germline. CDR3 length: 13 residues. V was cut by 6 bases and J by 1 base, with 9 bases left in between. The CDR3 sequence is CASRRPGNTEAFF. CDR3 coding DNA: TGTGCCAGCAGACGTCCAGGGAACACTGAAGCTTTCTTT.

In its sample, this clone was seen a few times. The CDR3 protein is CASTPPSDTQYF. For the CDR3, the DNA is TGTGCCAGCACCCCTCCCTCAGATACGCAGTATTTT. The chain combines TRBV7-6 with TRBJ2-3; unclear D gene. Germline CDR1 SGHVS, CDR2 FNYEAQ. Trimming removed 7 bases at V and 4 bases at J, with 9 bases between. CDR3 length equals 12 residues.

The gene calls are TRBV10-3 and TRBJ2-5; tentatively, D is TRBD1 (6 bases). This CDR3 is built from 15 residues. Trimming cost V 3 bases and J 5 bases, with 16 bases left between them. Per germline, CDR1 ENHRY and CDR2 SYGVKD. The CDR3 here is CAISETQGSWETQYF. CDR3 in DNA: TGTGCCATCAGTGAAACACAGGGCTCCTGGGAGACCCAGTACTTC.

CDR3 nucleotides: TGCGCCAGCAACCGGGACAGGGGGACCGGGGAGCTGTTTTTT. Translation gives CASNRDRGTGELFF. The V call is TRBV5-1, the J call TRBJ2-2, with TRBD1 identical over 11 bases. The CDR3 loop spans 14 amino acids. V lost 6 bases to trimming and J lost 5 bases; unmatched junction nucleotides: 3. Germline loops: CDR1 SGHRS, CDR2 YFSETQ. The full variable domain, completed using reference TRBV5-1 and TRBJ2-2, is KAGVTQTPRYLIKTRGQQVTLSCSPISGHRSVSWYQQTPGQGLQFLFEYFSETQRNKGNFPGRFSGRQFSNSRSEMNVSTLELGDSALYLCASNRDRGTGELFFGEGSRLTVL.

This clone was seen a few times. This chain uses TRBV6-1 with TRBJ1-5; the match to TRBD1 covers 9 bases. The ends lost 2 bases at V and 1 base at J; junction bases unmatched: 15. The CDR3 contains 20 residues. From germline, CDR1 is MNHNS and CDR2 SASEGT. This chain's CDR3 is CASSEKRGQGRNLSNQPQHF. In nucleotides, the CDR3 is TGTGCCAGCAGTGAAAAACGTGGACAGGGGAGGAATTTGAGCAATCAGCCCCAGCATTTT.

The chain's CDR3 is CATVVAGGPRDTQYF. The CDR3 nucleotides read TGTGCCACCGTAGTAGCGGGGGGGCCGCGAGATACGCAGTATTTT. The genes are TRBV5-6 and TRBJ2-3, with 11 bases that match TRBD2. From germline, CDR1 is SGHDT and CDR2 YYEEEE. This CDR3 contains 15 residues. With 9 bases clipped from V and 5 bases from J, the junction kept 11 bases outside the gene matches.